The T cell receptor beta chain described here comes from a study of control samples from healthy donors and cancer patients. This CDR3 region has 16 residues. J gave up 4 bases and V 2 bases, and 4 bases lay outside the gene matches. Germline V gene sequence: CDR1 KGHDR, CDR2 SFDVKD. Data came from immunoSEQ multiplex PCR; TCRdb stores just in-frame clones and leaves some out. The table shows roughly 150,000 clones, with 75% to 90% occurring only once. The receptor was derived from a man aged 30 to 39 in good health. Sequencing was carried out using blood. This chain links TRBV24-1 with TRBJ1-2; 12 nucleotides match TRBD1. CDR3 amino acids: CATSDSGTGGRYGYTF. The CDR3 DNA reads TGTGCCACCAGTGATTCGGGGACAGGGGGCCGCTATGGCTACACCTTC.